Sequencing of this TCR beta chain was carried out in a study of T cells after yellow fever vaccination. Study background: Libraries from low-cell-number fractions were prepared with the SMART-Seq v4 Ultra Low Input RNA kit. Study-wide findings and caveats: The CD4 compartment and the CD8 compartment contained a small share of clonotypes in common.

CDR3 length: 14 amino acids. Deletions cut 3 bases from V and 8 bases from J, with 16 bases between. The germline V gene encodes CDR1 MNHNS and CDR2 SASEGT. A note on this clonotype: What it recognizes is unknown.

TCRdb reprocessed the 5' RACE reads via MiXCR and lists one record per CDR3 protein. The sample holds tens of thousands of distinct CDR3 sequences, approximately 7.3% seen once. The starting material was CD8+ T cells sorted from PBMCs, obtained about 10 days after the first yellow fever vaccination. This chain connects TRBV6-1 to TRBJ1-2; D remains unclear. The receptor was isolated from a man in his late teens or twenties who received the YFV17D yellow fever vaccine. The DNA of the CDR3 is TGTGCCAGCAGTGACCGGGTCCCGGTCCGGGGCTACACCTTC. This gives the protein CASSDRVPVRGYTF.